This T cell receptor beta chain was identified in a study of radiation and T cells in renal cell carcinoma. Turning to the study itself: Nephrectomy followed 15 Gy stereotactic body radiation by 4 weeks.

Time point: blood 2 weeks post-SBRT. Treatment given: 15 Gy SBRT to primary tumor, nephrectomy 4 weeks later. After SBRT, blood was collected at 2 and 4 weeks, plus baseline. Trimming removed 6 bases at V and 3 bases at J, with 14 bases between. This CDR3 contains 14 residues. Germline V gives CDR1 SEHNR, CDR2 FQNEAQ (reference sequence). Regarding the study as a whole: Top tumor clonotypes rose in blood 2 weeks post-radiation, then contracted. Without pretreatment biopsies, baseline tumor clonotype presence was undetermined.

Sequencing used immunoSEQ multiplex PCR; TCRdb keeps in-frame clones, though not all of them. Counted here are 100,000 to 150,000 clones, about four fifths occurring once; the ten biggest clones make up approximately 6.3%. About this clone: The antigen is unknown.

This clonotype was sampled from a man aged 45-60 years with renal cell carcinoma. Source: blood, taken from a patient whose treatment included radiotherapy and nephrectomy. The chain joins TRBV7-9 to TRBJ1-1; TRBD1 is a possible D gene (5 bases). CDR3 nucleotides: TGTGCCAGCAGTTCCCAGACGGGACACACTGAAGCTTTCTTT. Amino acid sequence: CASSSQTGHTEAFF.